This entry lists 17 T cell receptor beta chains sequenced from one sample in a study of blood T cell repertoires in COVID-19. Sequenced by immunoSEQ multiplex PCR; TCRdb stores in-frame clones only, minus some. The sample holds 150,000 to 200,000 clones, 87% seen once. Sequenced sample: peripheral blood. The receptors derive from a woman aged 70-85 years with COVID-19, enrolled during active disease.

Here the CDR3 DNA reads TGTGCCACCAGTGAGGGAGGACAAAATTGGAGCAATCAGCCCCAGCATTTT. This sequence encodes CATSEGGQNWSNQPQHF. The rearrangement uses TRBV24-1 and TRBJ1-5; TRBD1 might be the D (5 bases). The V gene's germline CDR1 is KGHDR and CDR2 SFDVKD. The CDR3 has 17 residues. Trimming removed 4 bases at V and 1 base at J, with 16 bases between.

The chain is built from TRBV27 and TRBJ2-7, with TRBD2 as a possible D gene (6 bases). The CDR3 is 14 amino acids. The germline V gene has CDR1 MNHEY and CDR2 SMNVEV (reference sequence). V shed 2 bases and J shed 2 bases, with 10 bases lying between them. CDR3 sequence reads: CASSLRLGAYEQYF. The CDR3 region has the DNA TGTGCCAGCAGTTTAAGACTAGGGGCCTACGAGCAGTACTTC.

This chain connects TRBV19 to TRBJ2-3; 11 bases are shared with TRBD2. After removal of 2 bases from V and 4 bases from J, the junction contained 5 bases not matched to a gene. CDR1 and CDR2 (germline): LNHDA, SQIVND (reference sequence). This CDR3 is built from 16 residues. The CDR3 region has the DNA TGTGCCAGTAGTATAACTAGCGGGAGTACCCCAGATACGCAGTATTTT. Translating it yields CASSITSGSTPDTQYF.

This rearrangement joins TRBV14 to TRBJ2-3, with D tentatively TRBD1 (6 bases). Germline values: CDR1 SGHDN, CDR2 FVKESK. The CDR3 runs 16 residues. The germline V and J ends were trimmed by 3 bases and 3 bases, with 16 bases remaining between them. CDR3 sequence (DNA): TGTGCCAGCAGCCACCCAGGACAGAACCCTACAGATACGCAGTATTTT. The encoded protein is CASSHPGQNPTDTQYF.

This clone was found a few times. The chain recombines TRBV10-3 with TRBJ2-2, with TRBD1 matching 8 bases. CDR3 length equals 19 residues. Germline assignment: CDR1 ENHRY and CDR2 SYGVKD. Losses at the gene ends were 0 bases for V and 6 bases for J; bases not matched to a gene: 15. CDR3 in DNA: TGTGCCATCAGTGAGTCGATATTGCGGACAGGGTTTAATTCCGGGGAGCTGTTTTTT. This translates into CAISESILRTGFNSGELFF.

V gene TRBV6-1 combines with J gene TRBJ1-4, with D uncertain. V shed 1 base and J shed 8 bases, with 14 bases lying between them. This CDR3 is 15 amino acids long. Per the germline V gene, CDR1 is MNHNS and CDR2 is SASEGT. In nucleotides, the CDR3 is TGTGCCAGCAGTGAAGTATCGGGGTCGTACGAAAAACTGTTTTTT. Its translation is CASSEVSGSYEKLFF.

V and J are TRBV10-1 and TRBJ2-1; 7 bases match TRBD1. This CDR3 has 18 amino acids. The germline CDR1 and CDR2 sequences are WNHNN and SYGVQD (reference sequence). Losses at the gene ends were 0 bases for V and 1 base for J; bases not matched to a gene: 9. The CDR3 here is CASSESGQGVCSYNEQFF. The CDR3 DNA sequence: TGCGCCAGCAGTGAGTCGGGGCAGGGGGTTTGTTCCTACAATGAGCAGTTCTTC.

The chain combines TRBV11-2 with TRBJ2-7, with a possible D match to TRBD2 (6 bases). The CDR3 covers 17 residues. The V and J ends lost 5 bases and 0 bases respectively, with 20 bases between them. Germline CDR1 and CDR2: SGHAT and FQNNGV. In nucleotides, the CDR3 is TGTGCCAGCAGCGCGTCCGGGGGTCTTTCCGGCTCCTACGAGCAGTACTTC. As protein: CASSASGGLSGSYEQYF.

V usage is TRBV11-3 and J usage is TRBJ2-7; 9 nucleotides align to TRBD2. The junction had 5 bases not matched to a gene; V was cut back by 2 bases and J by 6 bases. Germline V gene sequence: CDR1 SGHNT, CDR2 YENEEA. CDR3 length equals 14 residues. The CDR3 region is CASSLRGRASEQYF. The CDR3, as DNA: TGTGCCAGCAGCTTACGCGGGAGGGCCTCCGAGCAGTACTTC.

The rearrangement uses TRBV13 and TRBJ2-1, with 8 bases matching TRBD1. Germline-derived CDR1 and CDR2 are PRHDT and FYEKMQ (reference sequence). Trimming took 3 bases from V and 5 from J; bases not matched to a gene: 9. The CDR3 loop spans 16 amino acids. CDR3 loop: CASSFDRDRLNNEQFF. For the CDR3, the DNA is TGTGCCAGCAGCTTTGACCGGGACAGGCTGAACAATGAGCAGTTCTTC. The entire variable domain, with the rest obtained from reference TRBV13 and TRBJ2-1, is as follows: AAGVIQSPRHLIKEKRETATLKCYPIPRHDTVYWYQQGPGQDPQFLISFYEKMQSDKGSIPDRFSAQQFSDYHSELNMSSLELGDSALYFCASSFDRDRLNNEQFFGPGTRLTVL.

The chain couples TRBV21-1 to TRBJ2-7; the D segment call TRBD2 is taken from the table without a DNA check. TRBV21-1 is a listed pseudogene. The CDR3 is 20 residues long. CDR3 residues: CASPRPGRRELAGPSYEQYF. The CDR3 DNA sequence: TGTGCCAGCCCGAGGCCCGGGAGGAGAGAACTAGCGGGGCCGTCCTACGAGCAGTACTTC.

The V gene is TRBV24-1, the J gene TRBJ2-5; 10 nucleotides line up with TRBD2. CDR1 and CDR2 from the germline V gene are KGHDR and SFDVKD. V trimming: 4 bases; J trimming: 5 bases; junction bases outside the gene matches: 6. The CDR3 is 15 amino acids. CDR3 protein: CATSELLAGKETQYF. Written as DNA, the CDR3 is TGTGCCACCAGTGAATTACTAGCGGGAAAGGAGACCCAGTACTTC.

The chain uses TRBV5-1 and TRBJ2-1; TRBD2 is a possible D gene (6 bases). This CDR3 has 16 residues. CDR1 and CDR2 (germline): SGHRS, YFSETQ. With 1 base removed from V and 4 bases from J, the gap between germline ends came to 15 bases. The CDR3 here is CASSLITAGPYNEQFF. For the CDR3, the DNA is TGCGCCAGCAGCTTGATCACGGCGGGACCTTACAATGAGCAGTTCTTC. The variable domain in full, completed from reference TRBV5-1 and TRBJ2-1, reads KAGVTQTPRYLIKTRGQQVTLSCSPISGHRSVSWYQQTPGQGLQFLFEYFSETQRNKGNFPGRFSGRQFSNSRSEMNVSTLELGDSALYLCASSLITAGPYNEQFFGPGTRLTVL.

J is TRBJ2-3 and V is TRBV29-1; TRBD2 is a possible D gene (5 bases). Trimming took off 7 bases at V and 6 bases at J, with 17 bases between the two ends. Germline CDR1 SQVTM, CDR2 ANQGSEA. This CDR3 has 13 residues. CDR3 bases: TGCAGCGGCTTAGGAGGTAGAAGGGATACGCAGTATTTT. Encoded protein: CSGLGGRRDTQYF.

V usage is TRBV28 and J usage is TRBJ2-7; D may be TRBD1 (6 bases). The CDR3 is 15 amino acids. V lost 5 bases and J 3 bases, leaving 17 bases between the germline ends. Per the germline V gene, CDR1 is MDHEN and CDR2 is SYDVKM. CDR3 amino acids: CASSPTGIRDYEQYF. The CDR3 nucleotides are TGTGCCAGCAGTCCTACAGGGATACGAGACTACGAGCAGTACTTC.

Here the CDR3 DNA reads TGTGCCTGGAGCCGAGGTTCGGGCAGGGGAAACAGTTTACGCAATGAGCAGTTCTTC. This encodes CAWSRGSGRGNSLRNEQFF. The chain recombines TRBV30 with TRBJ2-1; tentatively, D is TRBD1 (6 bases). The CDR3 is 19 residues long. Trimming took off 3 bases at V and 6 bases at J, with 30 bases between the two ends. Germline values: CDR1 GTSNPN, CDR2 SVGIG (reference sequence).

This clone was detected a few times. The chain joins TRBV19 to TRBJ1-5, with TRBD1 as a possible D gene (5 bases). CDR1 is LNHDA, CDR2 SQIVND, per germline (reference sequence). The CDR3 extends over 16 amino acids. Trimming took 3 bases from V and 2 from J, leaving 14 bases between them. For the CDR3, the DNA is TGTGCCAGTAGTATGGCCCCCAGGGTTGGCAATCAGCCCCAGCATTTT. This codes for CASSMAPRVGNQPQHF.